This T cell receptor (beta chain) stems from a study of T cell responses to AZD1222 COVID-19 vaccine (dated by TCRdb to the early 2020s). Regarding the research as a whole: AZD1222 recipients given second doses at about 4 weeks or at about 12 weeks were pooled, since spike-specific TCR depth and breadth were not found to differ between the two schedules. TCR sequencing was performed for 230 to 250 trial participants, of whom approximately 200 were given two doses of AZD1222 and around 25 were given two doses of MenACWY control vaccine. Trial participants were enrolled by age into 18-55, 56-69 and 70-plus year subgroups, with about 150, 27 and 61 TCR-sequenced participants respectively.

In regard to this clone: This clone's antigen is unknown. One base away there is no much larger clone; base qualities are not given.

Broader findings and caveats from the paper: Conclusions about previously exposed vaccinees are limited because only six or seven AZD1222 recipients were SARS-CoV-2 seropositive at baseline. Reportedly, close to half of the unique spike-specific TCRs recognized epitopes lying outside the regions that are mutated in the B.1.351 and B.1.1.7 variants. CD4 TCRs associated with the vaccine covered the entire spike protein, and the dominant responses were in regions 160-218 and 743-854. Spike-specific TCR breadth and depth rose significantly after two AZD1222 doses compared with day 0 and with MenACWY recipients. In the small 56-69-year group, the increase in depth fell short of significance, most likely because of low power. Participants were mostly white British, with more females than males. The authors suggested clonal diversity may have been underestimated. Because no day 14 peak-response samples were available, repertoires were characterized only after the peak T cell response.

Interpreted using the paper, the time point label stands for: baseline before first vaccination. Samples from vaccinated people were obtained from the UK trials COV001 and COV002, which included a single-blind randomized controlled phase 2/3 trial of AZD1222 (ChAdOx1 nCoV-19) in healthy adults. Trial participant PBMC samples were collected at day 0 and day 28 after the second dose for TCRbeta chain sequencing. The CDR3 regions of human TCRbeta chains were subjected to immunosequencing. As for the authors' bioinformatics: TCRs in the repertoires were compared against a reference library of SARS-CoV-2-specific TCRs that had been generated with the MIRA antigen-specificity platform. Breadth meant the fraction of unique TCRs that were SARS-CoV-2-associated, whereas depth meant the fraction of total T cells that were SARS-CoV-2-associated. Each spike-specific TCR was assigned to its reactive spike region and to a CD4 or CD8 class using the MIRA data. Log10-transformed breadth and depth values were compared by one-way ANOVA with Sidak's multiple comparisons tests. TCRdb retrieved this table from immuneACCESS and kept in-frame rearrangements only. Not all clones are present; in checked studies, unresolved V genes account for under half, and no reason is known for the remainder. Clone size and the V and J calls come from that table; the DNA yielded D and trimming. The sample contains about 130,000 clones, approximately 85% of them found a single time. The ten largest clones take up under 2% of the sample.

The source was peripheral blood, collected on day 0 of AZD1222 vaccination. The TCR sequence derives from an adult in good health.

Here the CDR3 is given as CASSRTSGVYNEQFF. The DNA sequence is given as TGTGCCAGCAGTAGGACTAGCGGGGTATACAATGAGCAGTTCTTC. The chain is encoded by TRBV6-5 joined to TRBJ2-1, with 12 central nucleotides matching TRBD2. CDR1 and CDR2 are read off the germline V gene as MNHEY and SVGAGI. Trimming takes 5 bases off V and 4 bases off J; junction bases not matched to a gene: 3. There are 15 amino acids in the CDR3, from cysteine to phenylalanine inclusive. CDR3 DNA is the only sequence kept; it has 45 bases, read in frame from the first base.